One sample yielded the 3 T cell receptor beta chains listed below, sequenced in a study of CD4 T cell repertoires in COVID-19 (dated by TCRdb to 2020 to 2022). The library was produced with the immunoSEQ multiplex PCR assay. Imported from immuneACCESS, the table was reduced by TCRdb to in-frame sequences with V and J called. These copies leave out some clones; in studies compared against another copy, an unresolved V gene accounts for under half, and the cause of the remainder is not known. This sample is represented by tens of thousands of clones; around 90% of them were singletons. The top ten constitute about 0.5% of the sample. Memory T cell samples that were not cultured went straight to sequencing right after ex vivo isolation. The specimen comprised central memory CD4+ T cells from blood, sampled before the COVID-19 pandemic. The sample's cell subset or site, from its label and the paper: CD4+ T central memory cells. The receptors come from a human donor who had COVID-19.

The gene calls are TRBV5-8 and TRBJ1-5; no clear D. The CDR3 runs 13 residues. The germline V gene encodes CDR1 SGHTS and CDR2 YDEGEE. V shed 0 bases and J shed 5 bases, with 6 bases lying between them. The CDR3 is CASSLGLDQPQHF. The DNA for the CDR3 is TGTGCCAGCAGCTTGGGGCTGGATCAGCCCCAGCATTTT.

This rearrangement joins TRBV2 to TRBJ2-3; D remains unclear. The CDR3 totals 12 residues. V dropped 5 bases and J dropped 6 bases, with 9 bases sitting between them. Germline CDR1 reads SNHLY; CDR2 reads FYNNEI. The CDR3 is CASSLVRDTQYF. CDR3 nucleotides: TGTGCCAGCAGTTTGGTCAGGGATACGCAGTATTTT.

Details on this clone: The same CDR3 also results from other DNA sequences found in this sample. The chain recombines TRBV5-6 with TRBJ1-2; tentative D call: TRBD1 (5 bases). The CDR3 length is 13 residues. Germline V gives CDR1 SGHDT, CDR2 YYEEEE. The germline V and J ends were trimmed by 4 bases and 3 bases, with 10 bases remaining between them. CDR3: CASSPDIYYGYTF. For the CDR3, the DNA is TGTGCCAGCAGCCCGGACATCTACTATGGCTACACCTTC.